Sequencing of this T cell receptor (beta chain) was carried out in a study of Ad26.COV2.S vaccination and SARS-CoV-2 variants. The treatment was: some 20 received Ad26.COV2.S at low or high dose, single or two shots; 5 received placebo; per-sample allocation not given. Samples were taken on day 63 after the first vaccine or placebo injection. Adults aged 18-55 years in Boston included the donor. Using immunoSEQ multiplex PCR, the repertoire was profiled, and TCRdb retains in-frame clones only, with some absent. Seen here are roughly 700,000 clones, more than 80% observed once, and the top ten hold roughly 1.5%. V lost 0 bases and J lost 4; bases outside the gene matches: 3. The CDR3 totals 16 residues. Germline CDR1 reads KGHSH; CDR2 reads LQKENI.

The TCR originated in a person between 18 and 59 years old who received the Ad26.COV2.S COVID-19 vaccine or a placebo. The chain recombines TRBV18 with TRBJ1-3, with TRBD1 identical over 10 bases. Sequencing used peripheral blood, obtained in a trial of Ad26.COV2.S vaccine versus placebo. CDR3 amino acids: CASSPPGQGKGNTIYF. The CDR3, as DNA: TGTGCCAGCTCACCACCGGGACAGGGGAAAGGAAACACCATATATTTT. Full variable domain (missing parts from reference TRBV18 and TRBJ1-3): NAGVMQNPRHLVRRRGQEARLRCSPMKGHSHVYWYRQLPEEGLKFMVYLQKENIIDESGMPKERFSAEFPKEGPSILRIQQVVRGDSAAYFCASSPPGQGKGNTIYFGEGSWLTVV.